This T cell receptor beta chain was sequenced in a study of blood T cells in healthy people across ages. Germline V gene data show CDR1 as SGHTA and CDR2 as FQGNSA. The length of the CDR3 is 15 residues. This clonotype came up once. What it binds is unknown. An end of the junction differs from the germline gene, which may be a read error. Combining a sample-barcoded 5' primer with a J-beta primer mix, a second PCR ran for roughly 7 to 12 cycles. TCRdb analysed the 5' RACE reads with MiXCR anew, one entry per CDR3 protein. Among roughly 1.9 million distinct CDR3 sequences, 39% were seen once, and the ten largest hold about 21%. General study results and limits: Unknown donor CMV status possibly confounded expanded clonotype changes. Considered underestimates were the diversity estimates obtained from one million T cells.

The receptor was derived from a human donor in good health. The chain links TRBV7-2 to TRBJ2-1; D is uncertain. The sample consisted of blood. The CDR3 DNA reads TGTGCCAGCAGTTCCATCCCCACCTTGGGGAATGGGCAGTTCTTC. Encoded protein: CASSSIPTLGNGQFF.